The clone carrying this T cell receptor (beta chain) was detected many times. Its target is unknown. More than 7.5 ml of fresh blood yielded the PBMCs by density gradient. This record belongs to a study of Graves' ophthalmopathy and Graves' hyperthyroidism. Overall study context: Prior to any treatment, peripheral blood was collected at the time of initial diagnosis.

RNA transcripts provided the template for amplifying TCR beta CDR3 regions. An initial RT-PCR round employing HTBI primers preceded a second-round multiplex PCR. TCRdb recomputed calls from the multiplex PCR reads with MiXCR, one row per CDR3 protein. The table lists 300,000 to 350,000 distinct CDR3 sequences, under 20% of them singletons. Overall study results and limits: Classification of ophthalmopathy versus stable hyperthyroidism by a 13-signature model yielded about 90% sensitivity and about 83% specificity. Sensitivity reached nearly 71% and specificity 72% to 80% when the model predicted ophthalmopathy progression.

Germline V gene sequence: CDR1 MNHEY, CDR2 SMNVEV (reference sequence). The CDR3 extends over 15 amino acids. Trimming took off 5 bases at V and 1 base at J, with 14 bases between the two ends. The chain employs TRBV27 and TRBJ1-1; D gene uncertain. The clonotype comes from an adult man with Graves' ophthalmopathy. The sample consisted of peripheral blood. CDR3 sequence (DNA): TGTGCCAGCAGTCCGGACTCGGTGCGGAACACTGAAGCTTTCTTT. Protein sequence: CASSPDSVRNTEAFF.